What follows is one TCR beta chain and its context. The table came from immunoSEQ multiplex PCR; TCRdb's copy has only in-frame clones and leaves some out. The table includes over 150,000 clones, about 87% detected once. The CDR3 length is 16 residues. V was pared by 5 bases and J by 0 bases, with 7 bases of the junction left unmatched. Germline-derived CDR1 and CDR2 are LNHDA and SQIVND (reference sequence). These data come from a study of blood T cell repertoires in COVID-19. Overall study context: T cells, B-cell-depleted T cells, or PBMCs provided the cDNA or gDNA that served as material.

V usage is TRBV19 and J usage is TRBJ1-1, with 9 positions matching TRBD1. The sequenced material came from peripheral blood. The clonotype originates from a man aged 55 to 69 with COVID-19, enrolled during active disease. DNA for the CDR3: TGTGCCAGTAGTTCGACAGGGGGGAGAATGAACACTGAAGCTTTCTTT. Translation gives CASSSTGGRMNTEAFF.